This T cell receptor beta chain is from a study of graft-versus-host responses after intestinal transplantation. Study-level results: GvH clones were found in recipient marrow; some appeared first in ileum or blood.

CDR1 and CDR2 (germline): MNHNY, SVGAGI (reference sequence). The CDR3 loop spans 15 amino acids. Trimming removed 2 bases from V and 0 bases from J; junction bases left unmatched: 1. With respect to this clone: No antigen is known for it.

Produced via immunoSEQ multiplex PCR; TCRdb's table is partial and in-frame only. The repertoire includes roughly 96,000 clones, roughly 90% of them detected once, and roughly 0.5% sits in the top ten. The chain employs TRBV6-6 and TRBJ2-1; 7 nucleotides match TRBD1. This clonotype was obtained from a human donor who received an intestinal transplant. Material: unstimulated CD8+ T cells sorted from spleen or lymph node cells, obtained before intestinal transplant. The CDR3 nucleotides are TGTGCCAGCAGTTACCGGGACAGCTCCTACAATGAGCAGTTCTTC. Translating it yields CASSYRDSSYNEQFF.